These 26 T cell receptor beta chains share one sample of origin, sequenced in a study of T cell responses to AZD1222 COVID-19 vaccine. Assay: immunoSEQ multiplex PCR; the TCRdb copy retains only in-frame clones and omits some. The profile shows 130,000 or so clones, about 93% of them singletons. Source: peripheral blood, taken on day 0 of AZD1222 vaccination. The receptors stem from an adult in good health.

The chain has TRBV9 and TRBJ1-2, with D perhaps matching TRBD1 (6 bases). V was clipped by 0 bases and J by 6 bases, with 15 bases between them. This CDR3 contains 15 residues. Germline-derived CDR1 and CDR2 are SGDLS and YYNGEE. The CDR3 DNA sequence: TGTGCCAGCAGCGTAGGTGGGACACCCAATAATGGCTACACCTTC. It codes for CASSVGGTPNNGYTF. The full variable domain, its missing parts supplied by reference TRBV9 and TRBJ1-2, is DSGVTQTPKHLITATGQRVTLRCSPRSGDLSVYWYQQSLDQGLQFLIQYYNGEERAKGNILERFSAQQFPDLHSELNLSSLELGDSALYFCASSVGGTPNNGYTFGSGTRLTVV.

The chain carries TRBV5-4 and TRBJ1-5; D not certain. V was shortened by 0 bases and J by 4 bases, with 5 bases between the two germline ends. CDR1 and CDR2 from the germline V gene are SGHNT and YYREEE (reference sequence). This CDR3 region has 13 residues. The CDR3 DNA reads TGTGCCAGCAGCTTGGGGGTAAATCAGCCCCAGCATTTT. The encoded protein is CASSLGVNQPQHF.

The gene calls are TRBV19 and TRBJ2-7, with no clear D. This CDR3 spans 14 amino acids. Germline values: CDR1 LNHDA, CDR2 SQIVND (reference sequence). V dropped 4 bases and J dropped 4 bases, with 14 bases sitting between them. The CDR3 protein is CASSTSVGSYEQYF. The CDR3 DNA is TGTGCCAGTAGTACCTCAGTGGGCAGTTACGAGCAGTACTTC.

In DNA, the CDR3 is TGTGCCTGGAGTGTTTCGGACATACTCCCTGAAGCTTTCTTT. Its protein is CAWSVSDILPEAFF. The rearrangement uses TRBV30 and TRBJ1-1, with D perhaps matching TRBD1 (5 bases). The germline V and J ends were trimmed by 0 bases and 6 bases, with 14 bases remaining between them. The germline CDR1 and CDR2 sequences are GTSNPN and SVGIG (reference sequence). The CDR3 is 14 residues long. The whole variable domain, remainder taken from reference TRBV30 and TRBJ1-1, is SQTIHQWPATLVQPVGSPLSLECTVEGTSNPNLYWYRQAAGRGLQLLFYSVGIGQISSEVPQNLSASRPQDRQFILSSKKLLLSDSGFYLCAWSVSDILPEAFFGQGTRLTVV.

The chain combines TRBV4-1 with TRBJ1-2, with unresolved D. Germline assignment: CDR1 MGHRA and CDR2 YSYEKL. V lost 1 base and J 4 bases, leaving 13 bases between the germline ends. This CDR3 region has 15 residues. CDR3 nucleotides: TGCGCCAGCAGCCAAGTCGGAAACCACCTCTATGGCTACACCTTC. It codes for CASSQVGNHLYGYTF.

Written as DNA, the CDR3 is TGTGCCACCAAAAGTGGGCAGCAGTACTTC. Its protein product is CATKSGQQYF. The rearrangement joins TRBV19 to TRBJ2-4, with D uncertain. Germline V gives CDR1 LNHDA, CDR2 SQIVND (reference sequence). This CDR3 is 10 amino acids long. The V end lost 10 bases, the J end lost 13 bases, and 14 bases lay between the germline ends.

The genes are TRBV28 and TRBJ2-7, with D perhaps TRBD1 or TRBD2 (5 bases each). In germline, CDR1 is MDHEN, CDR2 SYDVKM. This CDR3 comprises 14 residues. V was pared by 1 base and J by 6 bases, with 13 bases between. The chain's CDR3 is CASSLSGQGGEQYF. The CDR3, as DNA: TGTGCCAGCAGTTTATCGGGGCAAGGAGGCGAGCAGTACTTC.

The V and J genes are TRBV5-5 and TRBJ2-5; 12 bases are a match to TRBD2. CDR1 is SGHKS and CDR2 is YYEKEE in the germline V gene (reference sequence). CDR3 length: 16 residues. J lost 4 bases, V lost 1 base, and 5 bases had no gene match. The CDR3 nucleotides read TGTGCCAGCAGCTTGCAAACTAGCGGGGGGTCAGAGACCCAGTACTTC. Translated: CASSLQTSGGSETQYF.

The CDR3 loop is CSVGEAQETQYF. The CDR3 DNA reads as TGCAGCGTTGGGGAGGCCCAAGAGACCCAGTACTTC. V is TRBV29-1 and J is TRBJ2-5; weak D call: TRBD2 (6 bases). Trimming stripped 4 bases from V and 1 base from J, with 7 bases between. Germline V lookup: CDR1 SQVTM, CDR2 ANQGSEA. The CDR3 has 12 residues.

V usage is TRBV5-4 and J usage is TRBJ2-7; TRBD2 is a possible D gene (6 bases). Trimming took 0 bases from V and 4 from J, leaving 14 bases between them. This CDR3 has 15 amino acids. The germline CDR1 and CDR2 sequences are SGHNT and YYREEE (reference sequence). The CDR3 reads CASSLEGLQAYEQYF. In DNA form, the CDR3 reads TGTGCCAGCAGCTTGGAGGGACTTCAAGCTTACGAGCAGTACTTC.

This clone showed up just once. This rearrangement joins TRBV7-8 to TRBJ2-7; 9 bases are shared with TRBD1. Germline V gives CDR1 SGHVS, CDR2 FQNEAQ. This CDR3 comprises 16 residues. V gave up 8 bases and J gave up 0 bases; unmatched junction bases: 11. CDR3 region: CASCLKGGQGSYEQYF. The CDR3 nucleotides read TGTGCCAGCTGTTTGAAGGGGGGACAGGGCTCCTACGAGCAGTACTTC.

The chain joins TRBV7-6 to TRBJ2-3; 7 nucleotides align to TRBD2. The CDR3 has 13 residues. Germline V gives CDR1 SGHVS, CDR2 FNYEAQ. J lost 0 bases, V lost 6 bases, and 0 bases had no gene match. The CDR3 DNA reads TGTGCCAGCAGAGCGGGGAGCACAGATACGCAGTATTTT. As protein: CASRAGSTDTQYF.

The genes are TRBV19 and TRBJ1-1; TRBD1 matches at 7 bases. Germline-derived CDR1 and CDR2 are LNHDA and SQIVND (reference sequence). With 5 bases clipped from V and 1 base from J, the junction kept 4 bases outside the gene matches. This CDR3 is 14 amino acids long. DNA of the CDR3: TGTGCCAGTAGTGCTCGGACAGGGAACACTGAAGCTTTCTTT. Translated, it gives CASSARTGNTEAFF.

The CDR3 nucleotides are TGTGCCAGCAGCCCCACGACTAGTATCTACGAGCAGTACTTC. Protein product: CASSPTTSIYEQYF. The V call is TRBV27, the J call TRBJ2-7; weak D call: TRBD2 (6 bases). Per the germline V gene, CDR1 is MNHEY and CDR2 is SMNVEV (reference sequence). Trimming pared 6 bases from V and 3 bases from J, leaving 15 bases between. The length of the CDR3 is 14 residues.

This chain connects TRBV12-3 or TRBV12-4 to TRBJ2-7; D gene uncertain. Between the trimmed V and J ends, which lost 7 bases and 6 bases, there was a span of 16 bases. The length of the CDR3 is 13 residues. This CDR3 is CASNPTRQGEQYF. The CDR3 DNA is TGTGCCAGCAACCCAACCCGCCAAGGCGAGCAGTACTTC.

Written as DNA, the CDR3 is TGTGCCAGCAGCCTATCAGTGAACACTGAAGCTTTCTTT. Protein: CASSLSVNTEAFF. The genes are TRBV7-2 and TRBJ1-1, with D hard to call. From germline, CDR1 is SGHTA and CDR2 FQGNSA. The V end lost 5 bases, the J end lost 0 bases, and 7 bases lay between the germline ends. This CDR3 has 13 amino acids.

The chain recombines TRBV30 with TRBJ2-3; TRBD2 aligns across 10 bases. V was clipped by 0 bases and J by 2 bases; unmatched bases: 5. The CDR3 length is 16 residues. The germline V gene encodes CDR1 GTSNPN and CDR2 SVGIG (reference sequence). CDR3 amino acids: CAWSVGLAGDTDTQYF. The CDR3 nucleotides read TGTGCCTGGAGTGTTGGTCTAGCGGGAGACACAGATACGCAGTATTTT.

The chain carries TRBV15 and TRBJ2-6; the D call may be TRBD1 or TRBD2 (5 bases each). CDR1 LNHNV and CDR2 YYDKDF come from the germline V gene (reference sequence). V was pared by 0 bases and J by 2 bases, with 14 bases between. This CDR3 region has 18 residues. The CDR3 sequence is CATSRDSTGRPGANVLTF. The CDR3 coding sequence is TGTGCCACCAGCAGAGATTCTACGGGGCGTCCTGGGGCCAACGTCCTGACTTTC.

This chain joins TRBV18 and TRBJ1-5; D is possibly TRBD1 (5 bases). This CDR3 is built from 14 residues. V lost 2 bases and J 5 bases, leaving 10 bases between the germline ends. Germline CDR1 is KGHSH and CDR2 is LQKENI. CDR3 amino acids: CASSPSGEHQPQHF. CDR3 coding DNA: TGTGCCAGCTCACCATCGGGGGAGCATCAGCCCCAGCATTTT.

Details on this clone: The sample holds other DNA sequences that translate to the same CDR3. The chain has TRBV7-2 and TRBJ2-7; D is unclear. The germline V gene has CDR1 SGHTA and CDR2 FQGNSA. V lost 6 bases to trimming and J lost 1 base, with 4 bases between them. The CDR3 length is 11 residues. CDR3 sequence reads: CASSGSYEQYF. The DNA of the CDR3 is TGTGCCAGCAGTGGATCCTACGAGCAGTACTTC. Looking up the rest from reference TRBV7-2 and TRBJ2-7 gives the full variable domain: GAGVSQSPSNKVTEKGKDVELRCDPISGHTALYWYRQSLGQGLEFLIYFQGNSAPDKSGLPSDRFSAERTGGSVSTLTIQRTQQEDSAVYLCASSGSYEQYFGPGTRLTVT.

The V gene is TRBV9, the J gene TRBJ1-1, with D maybe TRBD1 (5 bases). CDR3 length: 15 residues. Germline V lookup: CDR1 SGDLS, CDR2 YYNGEE. The V end lost 4 bases, the J end lost 0 bases, and 13 bases lay between the germline ends. The DNA for the CDR3 is TGTGCCAGCAGCCCACAGGAGGGCATGAACACTGAAGCTTTCTTT. This codes for CASSPQEGMNTEAFF.

This chain connects TRBV6-2 or TRBV6-3 to TRBJ2-5, with D perhaps TRBD2 (5 bases). The CDR3 length is 15 residues. Per germline, CDR1 MNHEY and CDR2 SVGEGT. V was shortened by 2 bases and J by 1 base, with 11 bases between the two germline ends. This CDR3 is CASSYGVRVQETQYF. CDR3 nucleotides: TGTGCCAGCAGTTACGGAGTGAGGGTCCAAGAGACCCAGTACTTC.

The rearrangement joins TRBV7-3 to TRBJ2-2; D gene unclear. V lost 4 bases, J lost 4 bases, and 7 bases lay in between. Germline lookup yields CDR1 SGHTA and CDR2 FQGTGA. This CDR3 spans 13 amino acids. The CDR3 bases are TGTGCCAGCAGCTCCTGGGGCACCGGGGAGCTGTTTTTT. This encodes CASSSWGTGELFF.

This sequence joins TRBV4-3 and TRBJ2-1; D is uncertain. There are 15 residues in the CDR3. CDR1 and CDR2 from the germline V gene are LGHNA and YSLEER. Trimming shortened V by 3 bases and J by 0 bases, and 9 bases separated the two germline ends. This CDR3 reads CASSQFGSSYNEQFF. CDR3 sequence (DNA): TGCGCCAGCAGCCAGTTTGGTAGCTCCTACAATGAGCAGTTCTTC.

The V call is TRBV28, the J call TRBJ1-1; D call uncertain. The CDR3 has 13 amino acids. V gave up 4 bases and J gave up 4 bases, with 10 bases separating them. CDR1 MDHEN and CDR2 SYDVKM come from the germline V gene. The CDR3 spells CASSYRMSTEAFF. The CDR3 region has the DNA TGTGCCAGCAGTTATCGAATGAGCACTGAAGCTTTCTTT.

The J gene is TRBJ2-5, the V gene TRBV29-1; either TRBD1 or TRBD2 may supply D (5 bases each). Germline assignment: CDR1 SQVTM and CDR2 ANQGSEA. V lost 4 bases, J lost 5 bases, and 17 bases lay in between. The CDR3 runs to 14 residues. CDR3: CSVARRGGGETQYF. For the CDR3, the DNA is TGCAGCGTTGCCCGACGGGGCGGCGGTGAGACCCAGTACTTC.